These 19 T cell receptor beta chains came from one sample sequenced in a study of blood T cells in healthy people across ages (dated by TCRdb to the mid-2010s). The library was made by 5' RACE. For sequencing, an Illumina HiSeq 2500 was employed. A second PCR of about 7 to 12 cycles was run with a J-beta primer mix and a sample-barcoded 5' primer. TCRdb reprocessed the public reads (quality trimming at Q25 with fastp, clone calling with MiXCR) and kept in-frame beta chains. Merged by CDR3 protein, the rows form single entries marked with the most common genes and DNA. The sample table lists some 1.1 million distinct CDR3 sequences, 35% to 40% of them with a count of one. The ten largest clones take up around 12% of the sample. Sequencing was performed on blood. All receptors come from a young man in good health.

There are a few counts of this clonotype. V and J are TRBV7-9 and TRBJ1-5; D call uncertain. V lost 1 base and J lost 2, with 12 bases in between. Germline V CDR1 and CDR2: SEHNR, FQNEAQ (reference sequence). CDR3 length equals 16 residues. The CDR3: CASSLDVPRGNQPQHF. CDR3 in DNA: TGTGCCAGCAGCTTAGATGTCCCTCGAGGCAATCAGCCCCAGCATTTT.

This clonotype occurred many times. This chain connects TRBV4-3 to TRBJ2-3; D gene uncertain. The CDR3 contains 11 residues. V was shortened by 3 bases and J by 6 bases, with 4 bases between the two germline ends. Germline CDR1 LGHNA, CDR2 YSLEER. CDR3 amino acids: CASSQGDTQYF. The DNA of the CDR3 is TGCGCCAGCAGCCAGGGGGATACGCAGTATTTT.

DNA of the CDR3: TGCAGTGCCGAGAATGAAAAACTGTTTTTT. Translation gives CSAENEKLFF. The V gene is TRBV20-1, the J gene TRBJ1-4, with no clear D. CDR1 and CDR2 (germline): DFQATT, SNEGSKA (reference sequence). V lost 6 bases and J 5 bases, leaving 4 bases between the germline ends. This CDR3 contains 10 residues.

This chain joins TRBV10-3 and TRBJ1-2; no clear D gene. CDR3 length: 15 amino acids. Germline values: CDR1 ENHRY, CDR2 SYGVKD. Trimming cost V 4 bases and J 3 bases, with 15 bases left between them. CDR3 bases: TGTGCCATCAGTGTCCCGAGAAGCGGGGACTATGGCTACACCTTC. This sequence encodes CAISVPRSGDYGYTF.

J is TRBJ2-4 and V is TRBV7-2, with D possibly being TRBD1 (6 bases). With the DNA end fitting TRBJ2-7 better, the J assignment may be wrong. The CDR3 runs 14 residues. The germline V gene has CDR1 SGHTA and CDR2 FQGNSA. CDR3 coding DNA: TGTGCCAGCAGCGTTGGGACACCCCTCTACGAGCAGTACTTC. Residues: CASSVGTPLYEQYF.

This clonotype was seen a handful of times. The chain is built from TRBV7-9 and TRBJ1-2, with no clear D. CDR3 length: 13 residues. Germline loops: CDR1 SEHNR, CDR2 FQNEAQ (reference sequence). V lost 1 base, J lost 8 bases, and 11 bases lay in between. CDR3: CASSLGELGGYTF. The CDR3 DNA is TGTGCCAGCAGCTTAGGGGAGTTGGGCGGCTACACCTTC.

This clonotype was seen many times. As DNA, the CDR3 is TGTGCCAGCTCCCGGGCCTATGGCTACACCTTC. Its protein is CASSRAYGYTF. The chain combines TRBV12-3 or TRBV12-4 with TRBJ1-2, with unresolved D. V shed 8 bases and J shed 4 bases, with 8 bases lying between them. CDR3 length: 11 residues.

The chain joins TRBV6-2 or TRBV6-3 to TRBJ2-7; weak D call: TRBD2 (5 bases). The DNA matches TRBJ2-5 better at its end, which makes the J call doubtful. CDR1 is MNHEY and CDR2 is SVGEGT in the germline V gene. The length of the CDR3 is 14 residues. CDR3: CASSKSGSQETQYF. The DNA for the CDR3 is TGTGCCAGCAGTAAAAGCGGATCCCAAGAGACCCAGTACTTC.

As to this clonotype: A much larger clonotype is one base distant, so this may be a read error. The J gene is TRBJ2-3, the V gene TRBV20-1; 7 bases map to TRBD2. J was trimmed by 5 bases and V by 3 bases; bases with no gene match: 5. Germline CDR1 is DFQATT and CDR2 is SNEGSKA (reference sequence). CDR3 length: 13 amino acids. CDR3 amino acids: CSARAASGDTQYF. The DNA of the CDR3 is TGCAGTGCTAGGGCGGCTAGCGGAGATACGCAGTATTTT.

This clonotype was recorded a few times. This rearrangement joins TRBV27 to TRBJ1-4, with D unresolved. Germline values: CDR1 MNHEY, CDR2 SMNVEV (reference sequence). V shed 1 base and J shed 6 bases, with 6 bases lying between them. The CDR3 contains 13 residues. The CDR3 DNA reads TGTGCCAGCAGTTTATTACCTTATGAAAAACTGTTTTTT. This translates into CASSLLPYEKLFF.

This clonotype showed up just a few times. The chain has TRBV4-3 and TRBJ2-3; D is undetermined. Germline values: CDR1 LGHNA, CDR2 YSLEER. This CDR3 contains 16 residues. The V end was cut by 0 bases, the J end by 2 bases, with 12 bases between. The CDR3 DNA is TGCGCCAGCAGCCAAGATTCTGAGGCCCTCACAGATACGCAGTATTTT. This sequence encodes CASSQDSEALTDTQYF.

This chain uses TRBV6-6 with TRBJ1-5; a weak D match, TRBD1 (6 bases). Trimming cost V 5 bases and J 7 bases, with 21 bases left between them. The germline V gene encodes CDR1 MNHNY and CDR2 SVGAGI (reference sequence). CDR3 length: 16 amino acids. The CDR3: CASSPRGGPPRQPQHF. The CDR3 DNA follows: TGTGCCAGCAGTCCAAGGGGGGGGCCTCCCCGGCAGCCCCAGCATTTT.

This chain joins TRBV20-1 and TRBJ2-7; TRBD1 matches at 10 bases. The DNA end favors TRBJ2-4, so the J call may be wrong. CDR1 DFQATT and CDR2 SNEGSKA come from the germline V gene (reference sequence). The CDR3 totals 14 residues. CDR3 loop: CSARFKDRGNIQYF. The CDR3 nucleotides are TGCAGTGCGAGATTTAAGGACAGGGGGAACATTCAGTACTTC.

This clonotype showed up just a few times. The chain recombines TRBV5-1 with TRBJ2-1; D gene unclear. The CDR3 loop spans 12 amino acids. Germline V gene data show CDR1 as SGHRS and CDR2 as YFSETQ. The V gene lost 0 bases and the J gene lost 10 bases, with 8 bases spanning the gap. CDR3: CASSLGLKEQFF. CDR3 in DNA: TGCGCCAGCAGCTTGGGACTTAAAGAGCAGTTCTTC.

The V call is TRBV2, the J call TRBJ2-5; D is unresolved. Germline V gives CDR1 SNHLY, CDR2 FYNNEI. Trimming cost V 4 bases and J 5 bases, with 8 bases left between them. The CDR3 is 12 amino acids. The CDR3 region has the DNA TGTGCCAGCAGTGCAATTACGGAGACCCAGTACTTC. This translates into CASSAITETQYF.

This clonotype was seen ten or more times. This chain connects TRBV6-2 or TRBV6-3 to TRBJ1-5, with 7 bases fitting TRBD1. Germline-derived CDR1 and CDR2 are MNHEY and SVGEGT. The CDR3 has 17 residues. V shed 6 bases, J shed 2 bases, and the junction held 13 bases outside the gene matches. Written as DNA, the CDR3 is TGTGCCAGCAGCCGGGACAGTAGTCGTATGGGCAATCAGCCCCAGCATTTT. This codes for CASSRDSSRMGNQPQHF.

This clonotype was recorded at least ten times. The CDR3 DNA reads TGTGCCAGCAGCCAAGATTTGCGGCAGCCCCAGCATTTT. Its protein product is CASSQDLRQPQHF. This rearrangement joins TRBV4-2 to TRBJ1-5; D is uncertain. CDR1 and CDR2 from the germline V gene are LGHNA and YNFKEQ. CDR3 size: 13 residues. V was cut by 0 bases and J by 7 bases, with 7 bases left in between.

The chain couples TRBV4-3 to TRBJ1-4, with 7 bases aligning to TRBD1. The germline V gene has CDR1 LGHNA and CDR2 YSLEER. This CDR3 has 16 amino acids. The V segment lost 4 bases and the J segment 3 bases; nucleotides outside the gene matches: 8. In DNA, the CDR3 is TGCGCCAGCAGCCCCGAAACTGGGACAGCTAATGAAAAACTGTTTTTT. Its translation: CASSPETGTANEKLFF.

This clonotype turned up a few times. The chain employs TRBV5-1 and TRBJ2-1; no reliable D call. In germline, CDR1 is SGHRS, CDR2 YFSETQ. CDR3 length: 12 residues. V was pared by 1 base and J by 9 bases, with 8 bases between. In DNA, the CDR3 is TGCGCCAGCAGCTTGATTGGTTCTGAGCAGTTCTTC. Protein sequence: CASSLIGSEQFF. Full variable domain (missing parts from reference TRBV5-1 and TRBJ2-1): KAGVTQTPRYLIKTRGQQVTLSCSPISGHRSVSWYQQTPGQGLQFLFEYFSETQRNKGNFPGRFSGRQFSNSRSEMNVSTLELGDSALYLCASSLIGSEQFFGPGTRLTVL.